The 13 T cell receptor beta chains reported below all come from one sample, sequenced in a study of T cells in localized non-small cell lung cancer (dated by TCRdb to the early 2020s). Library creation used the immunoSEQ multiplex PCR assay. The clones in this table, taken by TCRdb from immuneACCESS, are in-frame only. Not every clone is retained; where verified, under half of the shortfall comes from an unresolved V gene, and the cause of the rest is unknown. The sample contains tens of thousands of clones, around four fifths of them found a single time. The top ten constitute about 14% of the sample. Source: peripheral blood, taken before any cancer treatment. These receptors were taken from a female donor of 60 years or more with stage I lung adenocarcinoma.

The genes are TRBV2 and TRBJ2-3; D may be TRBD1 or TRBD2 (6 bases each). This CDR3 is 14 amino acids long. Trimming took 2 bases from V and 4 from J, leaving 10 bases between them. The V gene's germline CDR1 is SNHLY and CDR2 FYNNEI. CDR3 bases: TGTGCCAGCAGTGAACAGGGGAGGCCAGATACGCAGTATTTT. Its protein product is CASSEQGRPDTQYF.

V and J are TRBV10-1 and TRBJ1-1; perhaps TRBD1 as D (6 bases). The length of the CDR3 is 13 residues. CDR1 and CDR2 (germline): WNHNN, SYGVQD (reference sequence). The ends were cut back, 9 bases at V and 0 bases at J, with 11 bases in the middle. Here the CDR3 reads CASKQGMNTEAFF. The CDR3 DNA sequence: TGCGCCAGTAAACAGGGTATGAACACTGAAGCTTTCTTT.

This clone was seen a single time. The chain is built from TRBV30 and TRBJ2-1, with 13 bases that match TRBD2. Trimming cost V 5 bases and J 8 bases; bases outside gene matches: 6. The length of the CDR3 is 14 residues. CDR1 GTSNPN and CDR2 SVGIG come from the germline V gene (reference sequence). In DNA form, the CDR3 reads TGTGCCTGGGGCGGACTAGCGGGAGTGGATGAGCAGTTCTTC. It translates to CAWGGLAGVDEQFF. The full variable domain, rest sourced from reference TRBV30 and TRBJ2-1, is SQTIHQWPATLVQPVGSPLSLECTVEGTSNPNLYWYRQAAGRGLQLLFYSVGIGQISSEVPQNLSASRPQDRQFILSSKKLLLSDSGFYLCAWGGLAGVDEQFFGPGTRLTVL.

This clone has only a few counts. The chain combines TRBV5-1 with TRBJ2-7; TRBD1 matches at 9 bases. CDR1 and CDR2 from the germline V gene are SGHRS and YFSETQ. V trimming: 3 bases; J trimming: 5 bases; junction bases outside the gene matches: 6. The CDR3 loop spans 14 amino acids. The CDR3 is CASSSSGTGHEQYF. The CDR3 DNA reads TGCGCCAGCAGCTCCTCGGGGACAGGGCACGAGCAGTACTTC.

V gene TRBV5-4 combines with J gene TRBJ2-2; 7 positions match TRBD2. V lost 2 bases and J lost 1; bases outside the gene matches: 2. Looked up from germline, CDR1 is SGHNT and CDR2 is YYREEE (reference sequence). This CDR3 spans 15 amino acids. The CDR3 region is CASSLSGGNTGELFF. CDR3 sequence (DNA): TGTGCCAGCAGCTTATCGGGGGGGAACACCGGGGAGCTGTTTTTT.

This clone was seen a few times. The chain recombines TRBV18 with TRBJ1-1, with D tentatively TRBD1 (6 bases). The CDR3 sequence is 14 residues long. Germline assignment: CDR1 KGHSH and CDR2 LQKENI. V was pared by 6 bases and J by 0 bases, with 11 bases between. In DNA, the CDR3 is TGTGCCAGCTCCCGGGACACTATGAACACTGAAGCTTTCTTT. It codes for CASSRDTMNTEAFF.

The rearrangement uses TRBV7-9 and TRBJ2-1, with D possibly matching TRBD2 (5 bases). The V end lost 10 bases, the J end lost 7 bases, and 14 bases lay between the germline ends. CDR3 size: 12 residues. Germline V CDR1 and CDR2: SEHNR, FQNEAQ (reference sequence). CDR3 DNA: TGTGCCACCAAGGGAGATCGGAATGAGCAGTTCTTC. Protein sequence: CATKGDRNEQFF.

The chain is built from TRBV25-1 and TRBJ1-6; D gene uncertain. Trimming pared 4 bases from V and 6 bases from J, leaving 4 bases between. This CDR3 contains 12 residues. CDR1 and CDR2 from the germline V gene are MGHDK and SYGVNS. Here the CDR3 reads CASSGPNSPLHF. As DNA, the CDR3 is TGTGCCAGCAGTGGGCCTAATTCACCCCTCCACTTT. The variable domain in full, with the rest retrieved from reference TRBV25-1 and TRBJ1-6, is EADIYQTPRYLVIGTGKKITLECSQTMGHDKMYWYQQDPGMELHLIHYSYGVNSTEKGDLSSESTVSRIRTEHFPLTLESARPSHTSQYLCASSGPNSPLHFGNGTRLTVT.

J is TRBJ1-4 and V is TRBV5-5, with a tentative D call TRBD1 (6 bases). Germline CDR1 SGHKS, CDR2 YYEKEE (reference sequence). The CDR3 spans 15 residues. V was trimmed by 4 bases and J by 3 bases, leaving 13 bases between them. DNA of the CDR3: TGTGCCAGCAGCAGAACCGGGACACCTAATGAAAAACTGTTTTTT. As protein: CASSRTGTPNEKLFF.

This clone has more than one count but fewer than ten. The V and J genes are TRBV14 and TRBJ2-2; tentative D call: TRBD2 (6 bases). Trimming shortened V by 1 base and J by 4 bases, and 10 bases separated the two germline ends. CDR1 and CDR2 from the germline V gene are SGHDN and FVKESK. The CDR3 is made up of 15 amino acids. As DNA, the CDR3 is TGTGCCAGCAGCCAAGGGGGGGACCTCACCGGGGAGCTGTTTTTT. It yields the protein CASSQGGDLTGELFF.

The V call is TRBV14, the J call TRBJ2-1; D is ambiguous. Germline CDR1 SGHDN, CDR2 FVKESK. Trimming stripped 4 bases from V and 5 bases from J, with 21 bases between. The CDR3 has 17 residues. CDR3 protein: CASSPYRMARPDNEQFF. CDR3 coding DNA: TGTGCCAGCAGCCCATACAGAATGGCCCGTCCGGACAATGAGCAGTTCTTC. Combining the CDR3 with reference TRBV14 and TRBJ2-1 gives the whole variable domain EAGVTQFPSHSVIEKGQTVTLRCDPISGHDNLYWYRRVMGKEIKFLLHFVKESKQDESGMPNNRFLAERTGGTYSTLKVQPAELEDSGVYFCASSPYRMARPDNEQFFGPGTRLTVL.

In nucleotides, the CDR3 is TGCGCCAGCAGCCCCGATTCGCCTGGGTTTGAAGCTTTCTTT. Its protein is CASSPDSPGFEAFF. The chain employs TRBV5-1 and TRBJ1-1; no definite D call. Looked up from germline, CDR1 is SGHRS and CDR2 is YFSETQ. V was cut by 4 bases and J by 7 bases, with 17 bases left in between. The CDR3 extends over 14 amino acids.

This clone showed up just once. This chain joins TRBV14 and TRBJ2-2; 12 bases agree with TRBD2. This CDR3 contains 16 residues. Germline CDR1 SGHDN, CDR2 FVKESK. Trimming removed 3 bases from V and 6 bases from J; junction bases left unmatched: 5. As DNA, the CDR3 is TGTGCCAGCAGCCAGGTCGGACTAGCGGGGTCCGGGGAGCTGTTTTTT. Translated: CASSQVGLAGSGELFF.